The 26 T cell receptor beta chains presented below share a single source sample, sequenced in a study of regulatory T cells in long-lasting Graves disease. Researchers made TCR beta libraries by using iRepertoire HTBI primers and running Arm-PCR on CDR3 regions. MiXCR was run by TCRdb on the multiplex PCR reads, yielding one entry per CDR3 protein. There are hundreds of thousands of distinct CDR3 sequences in the sample; around 12% occur only once, and about 8.9% lies in the top ten. Regarding time point: newly diagnosed GD, antithyroid drugs for less than 3 months. The TCR library used RNA extracted from PBMCs. This same sample was also part of a study on T cells in Graves' hyperthyroidism and ophthalmopathy.

Sequenced material: peripheral blood mononuclear cells (PBMCs), taken at new diagnosis, from a patient treated with antithyroid drugs. The receptors here all came from a woman aged 25 to 39 with Graves disease.

There are many counts of this clonotype. The chain recombines TRBV28 with TRBJ1-6; D is uncertain. The V gene's germline CDR1 is MDHEN and CDR2 SYDVKM. The CDR3 contains 14 residues. V lost 9 bases, J lost 10 bases, and 19 bases lay in between. CDR3 nucleotide sequence: TGTGCCAGTCATCCCCAGAGGTCAGAATCACCCCTCCACTTT. Translating gives CASHPQRSESPLHF.

The chain carries TRBV11-2 and TRBJ2-2; D is unresolved. The CDR3 is 15 residues long. Trimming took off 4 bases at V and 4 bases at J, with 13 bases between the two ends. Per germline, CDR1 SGHAT and CDR2 FQNNGV. The chain's CDR3 is CASSSLVGRTGELFF. CDR3 in DNA: TGTGCCAGCAGCTCCTTGGTAGGGCGCACCGGGGAGCTGTTTTTT.

About this clonotype itself: Possible read error: a much larger clone is one base away. The chain carries TRBV12-5 and TRBJ2-5; TRBD1 matches 8 bases. TRBJ2-1 matches the DNA end more closely, so the J call is doubtful. The length of the CDR3 is 13 residues. CDR1 and CDR2 (germline): LGHNT, FRNRAP. CDR3 coding DNA: TGTGCTAGTGGTCCTGGACAGGGAGAGACCCAGTTCTTC. The encoded protein is CASGPGQGETQFF.

This clonotype has ten or more counts. The chain has TRBV11-3 and TRBJ2-2; 7 positions agree with TRBD2. The V gene's germline CDR1 is SGHNT and CDR2 YENEEA. V was pared by 0 bases and J by 5 bases, with 3 bases of the junction left unmatched. The CDR3 consists of 15 residues. The DNA of the CDR3 is TGTGCCAGCAGCTTAGACCGGGGGGTTACCGGGGAGCTGTTTTTT. The encoded protein is CASSLDRGVTGELFF.

This clonotype was seen many times. This chain uses TRBV7-3 with TRBJ2-3; 8 nucleotides line up with TRBD2. The V gene's germline CDR1 is SGHTA and CDR2 FQGTGA. The ends lost 5 bases at V and 5 bases at J; junction bases unmatched: 12. The CDR3 runs to 16 residues. The CDR3 is CASSPQRGTRGDTQYF. CDR3 DNA sequence: TGTGCCAGCAGCCCCCAACGGGGGACTAGAGGAGATACGCAGTATTTT.

A remark on this clonotype: Possible read error: a much larger clone is one base away. This chain uses TRBV3-1 with TRBJ1-6; D unresolved. The germline gives CDR1 LGHDT, CDR2 YNNKEL (reference sequence). There are 14 residues in the CDR3. Here the CDR3 reads CTSSQGLQNSPLHF. In DNA, the CDR3 is TGTACCAGCAGCCAAGGGCTGCAAAATTCACCCCTCCACTTT. Full variable domain (outside the CDR3, taken from reference TRBV3-1 and TRBJ1-6): DTAVSQTPKYLVTQMGNDKSIKCEQNLGHDTMYWYKQDSKKFLKIMFSYNNKELIINETVPNRFSPKSPDKAHLNLHINSLELGDSAVYFCTSSQGLQNSPLHFGNGTRLTVT.

This clonotype was detected many times. This chain connects TRBV20-1 to TRBJ2-6; D perhaps matches TRBD1 (6 bases). Trimming removed 1 base from V and 4 bases from J, with 14 bases in between. This CDR3 is built from 16 residues. The germline CDR1 and CDR2 sequences are DFQATT and SNEGSKA (reference sequence). The CDR3 is CSARGQVPGGANVLTF. CDR3 nucleotides: TGCAGTGCTAGAGGACAGGTCCCGGGAGGGGCCAACGTCCTGACTTTC.

This clonotype was recorded at least ten times. V gene TRBV7-2 combines with J gene TRBJ2-5; D is unclear. The CDR3 totals 11 residues. The germline V gene has CDR1 SGHTA and CDR2 FQGNSA. Trimming cost V 5 bases and J 2 bases, with 3 bases left between them. CDR3 bases: TGTGCCAGCAGCGTTCAAGAGACCCAGTACTTC. Protein sequence: CASSVQETQYF.

This chain connects TRBV7-9 to TRBJ2-7, with 10 bases lining up with TRBD1. This CDR3 has 15 amino acids. With V trimmed by 4 bases and J by 0 bases, 3 bases remained unmatched. Germline V gene lookup returns CDR1 SEHNR and CDR2 FQNEAQ (reference sequence). In DNA form, the CDR3 reads TGTGCCAGCAGCTCCGGGGACAGGGGCTCCTACGAGCAGTACTTC. Residues: CASSSGDRGSYEQYF.

The V and J genes are TRBV6-1 and TRBJ2-3, with a possible D match to TRBD2 (5 bases). This CDR3 comprises 14 residues. The V end was cut by 11 bases, the J end by 4 bases, with 19 bases between. Per the germline V gene, CDR1 is MNHNS and CDR2 is SASEGT. The CDR3 DNA follows: TGTGCCGTCGGTGTGGGAGCAGGTCCAGATACGCAGTATTTT. This translates into CAVGVGAGPDTQYF.

This clonotype showed up just a few times. The genes are TRBV14 and TRBJ2-1; D remains ambiguous. CDR1 and CDR2 (germline): SGHDN, FVKESK. Trimming pared 2 bases from V and 9 bases from J, leaving 17 bases between. This CDR3 has 15 residues. CDR3 coding DNA: TGTGCCAGCAGCCAATTCGTGTCCCATAACGGTGAGCAGTTCTTC. As protein: CASSQFVSHNGEQFF.

The sample holds many counts of this clonotype. This rearrangement joins TRBV28 to TRBJ2-2; D is unresolved. CDR1 is MDHEN and CDR2 is SYDVKM in the germline V gene. The CDR3 is 14 residues long. V lost 6 bases to trimming and J lost 2 bases, with 10 bases between them. CDR3 protein: CASRTTANTGELFF. The CDR3 DNA sequence: TGTGCCAGCAGGACCACAGCAAACACCGGGGAGCTGTTTTTT. Full variable domain (remainder filled in from reference TRBV28 and TRBJ2-2): DVKVTQSSRYLVKRTGEKVFLECVQDMDHENMFWYRQDPGLGLRLIYFSYDVKMKEKGDIPEGYSVSREKKERFSLILESASTNQTSMYLCASRTTANTGELFFGEGSRLTVL.

V usage is TRBV7-8 and J usage is TRBJ1-2, with 8 bases lining up with TRBD1. The CDR3 covers 13 residues. Looked up from germline, CDR1 is SGHVS and CDR2 is FQNEAQ. With 4 bases clipped from V and 8 bases from J, the junction kept 6 bases outside the gene matches. CDR3 nucleotides: TGTGCCAGCAGCTCCATGACAGGGGCCGGCTACACCTTC. Translated: CASSSMTGAGYTF.

This clonotype was counted ten times or more. This chain links TRBV7-2 with TRBJ2-7; TRBD2 agrees at 7 bases. Per germline, CDR1 SGHTA and CDR2 FQGNSA. This CDR3 has 16 amino acids. The junction had 6 bases not matched to a gene; V was cut back by 1 base and J by 0 bases. CDR3 protein: CASSLGSGSLSYEQYF. The CDR3 DNA follows: TGTGCCAGCAGCTTAGGTAGCGGGTCCCTCTCCTACGAGCAGTACTTC.

V and J are TRBV7-2 and TRBJ2-2, with 14 bases identical to TRBD2. V was pared by 4 bases and J by 1 base, with 2 bases of the junction left unmatched. CDR1 SGHTA and CDR2 FQGNSA come from the germline V gene. This CDR3 is built from 17 residues. CDR3 DNA: TGTGCCAGCAGCTCGGGACTAGCGGGAGAGAACACCGGGGAGCTGTTTTTT. It is translated as CASSSGLAGENTGELFF.

This clonotype was recorded at least ten times. The V call is TRBV6-1, the J call TRBJ1-6; D call uncertain. Deletions cut 5 bases from V and 2 bases from J, with 13 bases between. CDR3 length equals 16 residues. Germline assignment: CDR1 MNHNS and CDR2 SASEGT. CDR3: CASSTWPDPYNSPLHF. For the CDR3, the DNA is TGTGCCAGCAGTACGTGGCCCGACCCCTATAATTCACCCCTCCACTTT.

This clonotype was observed at least ten times. V and J are TRBV12-5 and TRBJ1-2; D remains ambiguous. CDR1 LGHNT and CDR2 FRNRAP come from the germline V gene. V dropped 6 bases and J dropped 4 bases, with 12 bases sitting between them. This CDR3 region has 13 residues. The chain's CDR3 is CASGPDVAYGYTF. CDR3 in DNA: TGTGCTAGTGGACCAGACGTTGCCTATGGCTACACCTTC.

At least ten counts were recorded for this clonotype. The rearrangement uses TRBV28 and TRBJ1-3; tentative D call: TRBD1 (6 bases). V was clipped by 4 bases and J by 0 bases, with 22 bases between them. CDR1 and CDR2 from the germline V gene are MDHEN and SYDVKM. The CDR3 contains 19 residues. The CDR3: CASSSPGQVLWVSGNTIYF. The CDR3 DNA is TGTGCCAGCAGTTCTCCGGGACAAGTCCTCTGGGTCTCTGGAAACACCATATATTTT.

Ten or more counts support this clonotype. The chain employs TRBV18 and TRBJ2-7, with 12 bases identical to TRBD2. V was pared by 8 bases and J by 4 bases, with 6 bases of the junction left unmatched. CDR3 length equals 14 residues. Germline V gene sequence: CDR1 KGHSH, CDR2 LQKENI. CDR3 in DNA: TGTGCCAGCACTCCGACTAGCGGGAGTTACGAGCAGTACTTC. Protein product: CASTPTSGSYEQYF.

The gene calls are TRBV27 and TRBJ1-5; D might be TRBD1 (5 bases). There are 14 residues in the CDR3. V was trimmed by 6 bases and J by 0 bases, leaving 9 bases between them. Germline values: CDR1 MNHEY, CDR2 SMNVEV (reference sequence). The CDR3 DNA follows: TGTGCCAGCAGATCGGGGGGTAGCAATCAGCCCCAGCATTTT. It yields the protein CASRSGGSNQPQHF.

This clonotype was detected only a few times. This chain joins TRBV20-1 and TRBJ2-4; the D is unclear. V was trimmed by 3 bases and J by 2 bases, leaving 5 bases between them. Germline V CDR1 and CDR2: DFQATT, SNEGSKA (reference sequence). This CDR3 region has 12 residues. CDR3 amino acids: CSASPSKNIQYF. The CDR3 nucleotides read TGCAGTGCTAGTCCCTCCAAAAACATTCAGTACTTC.

This clonotype has a count of ten or more. The rearrangement links TRBV28 to TRBJ2-3, with TRBD1 matching 9 bases. The CDR3 is made up of 14 amino acids. V was clipped by 6 bases and J by 4 bases; unmatched bases: 5. Germline CDR1 MDHEN, CDR2 SYDVKM. CDR3 bases: TGTGCCAGCAGACCGGGACAGGGAGCAGATACGCAGTATTTT. This encodes CASRPGQGADTQYF.

Many counts were recorded for this clonotype. The chain joins TRBV28 to TRBJ2-2, with TRBD1 matching 12 bases. J gave up 7 bases and V 6 bases, and 9 bases lay outside the gene matches. Germline CDR1 and CDR2: MDHEN and SYDVKM. The CDR3 consists of 16 residues. The DNA for the CDR3 is TGTGCCAGCAGCCAGGACGGGACAGGGGGCGTCGGGGAGCTGTTTTTT. Translating gives CASSQDGTGGVGELFF. Drawing the rest from reference TRBV28 and TRBJ2-2, the complete variable domain is DVKVTQSSRYLVKRTGEKVFLECVQDMDHENMFWYRQDPGLGLRLIYFSYDVKMKEKGDIPEGYSVSREKKERFSLILESASTNQTSMYLCASSQDGTGGVGELFFGEGSRLTVL.

This clonotype has just a few counts. A much larger clone is a single base away; this may be a read error. V is TRBV24-1 and J is TRBJ2-3; maybe TRBD1 (6 bases). The assigned J gene may be wrong: the sequence end matches TRBJ1-5 better. The CDR3 totals 15 residues. Germline-derived CDR1 and CDR2 are KGHDR and SFDVKD. The CDR3 loop reads CATSDTGIWTDTQHF. The CDR3 bases are TGTGCCACCAGTGATACAGGGATATGGACAGATACGCAGCATTTT.

This clonotype was seen at least ten times. This chain links TRBV19 with TRBJ2-5; D not resolved. Germline V CDR1 and CDR2: LNHDA, SQIVND (reference sequence). The ends were cut back, 3 bases at V and 5 bases at J, with 10 bases in the middle. This CDR3 contains 13 residues. The CDR3 nucleotides read TGTGCCAGTAGTATTCTGGCCAAGGAGACCCAGTACTTC. This gives the protein CASSILAKETQYF. Together with reference TRBV19 and TRBJ2-5, the CDR3 gives the full variable domain: DGGITQSPKYLFRKEGQNVTLSCEQNLNHDAMYWYRQDPGQGLRLIYYSQIVNDFQKGDIAEGYSVSREKKESFPLTVTSAQKNPTAFYLCASSILAKETQYFGPGTRLLVL.

This clonotype was recorded a few times. The V gene is TRBV11-2, the J gene TRBJ1-2; maybe TRBD1 (5 bases). CDR3 length equals 13 residues. The germline V and J ends were trimmed by 4 bases and 10 bases, with 16 bases remaining between them. The germline CDR1 and CDR2 sequences are SGHAT and FQNNGV. DNA of the CDR3: TGTGCCAGCAGCTCGAGGGGAGGAATAGACTACACCTTC. It encodes CASSSRGGIDYTF. Filled out from reference TRBV11-2 and TRBJ1-2, the complete variable domain reads EAGVAQSPRYKIIEKRQSVAFWCNPISGHATLYWYQQILGQGPKLLIQFQNNGVVDDSQLPKDRFSAERLKGVDSTLKIQPAKLEDSAVYLCASSSRGGIDYTFGSGTRLTVV.